This T cell receptor (beta chain) was sequenced for a study of beta chain features in type 1 diabetes. Across the study: Healthy donors and patients had similar age, gender and cell yields. Overall study findings and caveats: The question of HLA type influencing TCRB rearrangement was one that remained unresolved here.

This clone turned up a few times. What it recognizes is unknown. The germline V gene has CDR1 GTSNPN and CDR2 SVGIG (reference sequence). This CDR3 region has 13 residues. V lost 4 bases and J lost 1, with 8 bases in between. The whole isolated RNA underwent reverse transcription, so sequencing captured expressed TCRB transcripts. Data came from immunoSEQ multiplex PCR; TCRdb stores just in-frame clones and leaves some out. Of 150,000 to 190,000 clones detected, roughly 10% appear once; the ten largest clones hold approximately 2%. The chain is built from TRBV30 and TRBJ2-4, with D perhaps TRBD1 or TRBD2 (5 bases each). Material: central memory CD4+ T cells from blood. This clonotype was obtained from a man aged 18 to 35 in good health. The chain's CDR3 is CAWNGDAKNIQYF. The CDR3 coding sequence is TGTGCCTGGAACGGGGACGCCAAAAACATTCAGTACTTC.